This entry is about one T cell receptor (beta chain). This receptor's antigen is unknown. The input lacks base qualities; no much larger clone sits a single base away. This sample is part of a study of shared clonotypes between healthy human individuals (dated by TCRdb to between 2020 and 2021). Context from the whole study: The cohort comprised a couple of women and three men aged 18 to 49 years. For each donor, CD4 naive and CD4 memory were each run on three plates, CD8 naive on two plates, and CD8 memory on one plate. Blood TCR repertoires of roughly 5 healthy adults were deeply sequenced to estimate repertoire size and the extent of clonotype sharing between individuals. To increase sequencing depth and limit assay-specific biases, different laboratories used diverse techniques to prepare libraries and sequence TCR repertoires. Per donor, leukapheresis produced somewhere between about 0.8 and 9 billion PBMCs.

Using the deep immunoSEQ assay, multiplex PCR amplified TCR CDR3 regions from genomic DNA. For each cell subset, the extracted genomic DNA was distributed evenly across all wells of several immunoSEQ 96-well plates, and each plate served as one replicate. For sorted subsets, around 200 ng genomic DNA, equal to about 30,000 T cell genomes, was loaded into each replicate PCR. Purified libraries were quantified with a Qubit 3.0 fluorometer, sized on a Bioanalyzer 2100, and re-quantified with the KAPA Library Quantification kit. A separate single-read 150-cycle Illumina NextSeq 550 flow cell was used to sequence each immunoSEQ 96-well plate. The original pipeline was this. Because the immunoSEQ output included only junctional sequences and no quality scores, the filtering could not be the same as the filtering used for full-length reads. To assign V/J genes and CDR3, sequences were annotated against IMGT germline references using PyIR, a Python wrapper for IgBLAST v1.9. Any read was removed if the V/J assignment was weak (E-value above 1e-6), the CDR3 was missing, or the read contained stop codons, out-of-frame junctions, or ambiguous translated residues. A V3J clonotype was defined by an identical inferred V gene, J gene, and CDR3 amino acid sequence. To compute the percentage overlap between repertoires, the number of shared unique clonotypes was divided by the size of the smaller repertoire. Repertoire richness was assessed with RTK rarefaction, the Chao1 estimator, and Recon v2.1 estimates of unobserved clonotypes. Generation probabilities for all TCRbeta clonotypes obtained by the gDNA method from a few donors were computed using OLGA. The table comes from immuneACCESS by way of TCRdb, which keeps in-frame sequences with V and J called. Part of the clones is missing from these tables; in studies checked, under half for an unresolved V gene and the rest for unknown reasons. V and J calls and clone size are those listed in that table; D and trimming were worked out from the DNA. This sample has some 1 million clones in its table, and about 80% of those were observed once. Clones ranked in the top ten supply 1.4% of the sample.

Healthy HIV-negative adults with no recently reported acute infections or vaccinations were included as donors. Every donor was a Caucasian adult living in Nashville, Tennessee, USA. CD4+ T cells were enriched by magnetic negative selection; naive cells were then positively selected on CD45RA, and the negative fraction formed the memory subset. After blood collection by leukapheresis, PBMCs were isolated using Ficoll-Histopaque density gradient centrifugation and then cryopreserved in the vapor phase of liquid nitrogen. Purity and quantity of every magnetically sorted T cell population were checked by analytical flow cytometry. Each sorted fraction had its genomic DNA isolated and then quantified by UV absorbance on a Nanodrop 2000c. What the study reported, not specific to this receptor: About 5% of naive CD4, more than 3% of naive CD8, 2.3% of memory CD4, and approximately 0.4% of memory CD8 clonotypes were shared across a few donors. Pairwise subsampling indicated that sequencing depth was expected to affect the degree of clonotype sharing among donors. Compared with non-shared clonotypes, the clonotypes found in all four sorted-subset donors had higher generation probabilities. The genetic and exposure-history diversity represented was limited by the small number of donors. Sampling was limited to blood, and TCR repertoires in tissue likely differ from TCR repertoires in blood. Naive subsets generally had larger estimated clonotype richness than memory subsets did. Rarefaction of sorted-subset datasets indicated incomplete sequencing despite the large sequencing depth.

Its CDR3 holds 17 amino acids, cysteine through phenylalanine. Only CDR3 DNA remains: 51 bases, in frame from the first base. The germline V gene supplies CDR1 SGDLS and CDR2 YYNGEE. The germline V and J ends show losses of 0 bases and 6 bases respectively, and no gene match explains 7 bases of the junction. The sequence is built from TRBV9 and TRBJ2-2; 11 nucleotides in the junction match TRBD2. The TCR originated in a man between 18 and 35 years old in good health. The sequencing sample was made of memory CD4+ T cells sorted from blood. This specimen's cell subset or site label, interpreted: CD45RA-negative fraction. The DNA reads as follows: TGTGCCAGCAGCGTAGAGTTAAGGACTAGCGGGCCCGGGGAGCTGTTTTTT. It specifies CASSVELRTSGPGELFF.